One sample yielded the 9 T cell receptor beta chains listed below, sequenced in a study of T cell repertoires in cytomegalovirus infection (dated by TCRdb to about 2019). These reads were obtained on an Illumina HiSeq 1500. Using fastp at Q25 and MiXCR, TCRdb reprocessed the public reads and kept productive beta chains. Each CDR3 protein appears once, grouped with its most common genes and DNA. For this sample the table gives 350,000 to 500,000 distinct CDR3 sequences, of which about a third were detected only once. Clones ranked in the top ten supply roughly 13% of the sample. What was sequenced was PBMCs. These receptors originate from a human donor in good health (CMV status not recorded). Some clones in this sample may be carry-over from other donors' samples.

This clonotype appeared a few times. The chain couples TRBV4-3 to TRBJ2-3; 12 bases agree with TRBD2. Trimming cost V 1 base and J 5 bases; bases outside gene matches: 4. The CDR3 has 16 residues. CDR1 is LGHNA and CDR2 is YSLEER in the germline V gene. The chain's CDR3 is CASSQGTSGAVDTQYF. The CDR3 DNA is TGCGCCAGCAGCCAAGGGACTAGCGGGGCCGTAGATACGCAGTATTTT.

The chain employs TRBV28 and TRBJ1-1; weak D call: TRBD1 (6 bases). The CDR3 has 16 amino acids. Per the germline V gene, CDR1 is MDHEN and CDR2 is SYDVKM. Deletions cut 3 bases from V and 0 bases from J, with 14 bases between. Here the CDR3 reads CASSFGGRAMNTEAFF. As DNA, the CDR3 is TGTGCCAGCAGTTTCGGGGGCCGAGCTATGAACACTGAAGCTTTCTTT.

The rearrangement uses TRBV23-1 and TRBJ2-5; 7 bases line up with TRBD1. TRBV23-1 is an ORF for which the function is uncertain. Trimming at V came to 2 bases and at J to 1 base, leaving 4 bases not matched to a gene. This CDR3 has 15 residues. CDR3 protein: CASSQRRGLQETQYF. In DNA, the CDR3 is TGCGCCAGCAGTCAAAGAAGGGGGCTCCAAGAGACCCAGTACTTC.

This clonotype was recorded a few times. The genes are TRBV27 and TRBJ2-7; 7 bases align to TRBD2. Germline V lookup: CDR1 MNHEY, CDR2 SMNVEV (reference sequence). V shed 5 bases and J 3 bases; nucleotides not matched to a gene: 10. CDR3 length equals 15 residues. Here the CDR3 reads CASSPTGGTGYEQYF. Written as DNA, the CDR3 is TGTGCCAGCAGTCCCACCGGGGGGACCGGCTACGAGCAGTACTTC.

The table lists this clonotype with a few counts. The rearrangement links TRBV12-3 or TRBV12-4 to TRBJ2-7; a possible D gene is TRBD2 (5 bases). Trimming pared 0 bases from V and 2 bases from J, leaving 11 bases between. There are 15 residues in the CDR3. Here the CDR3 reads CASSLAGLAPYEQYF. The CDR3, as DNA: TGTGCCAGCAGTTTAGCGGGCCTAGCTCCCTACGAGCAGTACTTC.

With regard to this clonotype: It may be a read error: a sequence one base away is much more abundant. The chain is built from TRBV12-3 or TRBV12-4 and TRBJ1-1; the match to TRBD1 covers 10 bases. The CDR3 covers 16 residues. The CDR3 is CASSPQGQGRDTDAFF. The CDR3 coding sequence is TGTGCCAGCAGTCCCCAGGGACAGGGGCGGGACACTGACGCTTTCTTT.

This clonotype was seen a single time. A read error may produce the germline difference seen at one junction end. This chain links TRBV7-9 with TRBJ2-5; the D call may be TRBD1 or TRBD2 (6 bases each). The CDR3 sequence is 16 residues long. CDR1 is SEHNR, CDR2 FQNEAQ, per germline (reference sequence). The CDR3 region is CASSLGGAGQQETKYF. In DNA form, the CDR3 reads TGTGCCAGCAGCTTAGGGGGGGCAGGACAACAAGAGACCAAGTACTTC.

The V gene is TRBV5-1, the J gene TRBJ2-6, with a possible D match to TRBD1 (5 bases). This CDR3 is built from 16 residues. The germline CDR1 and CDR2 sequences are SGHRS and YFSETQ. Trimming left V 4 bases short and J 2 bases short, with 13 bases between. In nucleotides, the CDR3 is TGCGCCAGCAGCCGCGCCGCAGGGACTGGGGCCAACGTCCTGACTTTC. Encoded protein: CASSRAAGTGANVLTF.

At least ten counts were recorded for this clonotype. The V and J genes are TRBV12-3 or TRBV12-4 and TRBJ2-5; 9 nucleotides match TRBD2. Germline trimming cut 5 bases from V and 0 bases from J; bases unmatched to any gene: 4. The CDR3 covers 15 residues. The CDR3 spells CASSISGGDQETQYF. The CDR3 region has the DNA TGTGCCAGCAGTATTAGCGGGGGCGACCAAGAGACCCAGTACTTC.